The clone carrying this T cell receptor (beta chain) has more than one count but fewer than ten. Trimming pared 8 bases from V and 1 base from J, leaving 10 bases between. The CDR3 is made up of 13 amino acids. The sample originates from a study of blood T cells in healthy people across ages. Next came a second PCR, run for about 6 to 11 cycles, which used a sample-barcoded 5' primer along with a J-beta primer mix. TCRdb processed the 5' RACE reads anew with MiXCR; each CDR3 protein has one entry. The sample lists roughly 700,000 distinct CDR3 sequences, more than 40% seen once, with approximately 32% in the top ten.

The TCR originated in a woman aged 60 to 75 in good health. V gene TRBV12-3 or TRBV12-4 combines with J gene TRBJ2-3; D is ambiguous. The sequencing sample was made of blood. DNA for the CDR3: TGTGCCAGCGTCGACCACCGCACAGATACGCAGTATTTT. Translation: CASVDHRTDTQYF.